This TCR beta chain emerged from a study of T cells after yellow fever vaccination. Study-wide background: Preparation used SMART-Seq v4 Ultra Low Input for the low-cell-number fractions. Whole-study results and caveats: When the response was secondary, it was weaker but reached its peak faster, day 5 versus 15. In post-booster samples, most primary-vaccination clones reappeared (about 97% CD4, 88% CD8).

This CDR3 region has 15 residues. V lost 5 bases to trimming and J lost 4 bases; unmatched junction nucleotides: 6. The germline CDR1 and CDR2 sequences are SGHTA and FQGNSA. In the case of this clonotype: Its antigen is not known.

Each CDR3 protein gets one entry after TCRdb re-called the 5' RACE reads with MiXCR. There are 450,000 to 550,000 distinct CDR3 sequences in the sample; roughly 22% occur only once, and around 16% lies in the top ten. The sequence derives from a young man who received the YFV17D yellow fever vaccine. The sample in question was PBMCs, obtained 20 to 25 days after the first yellow fever vaccination. The chain couples TRBV7-2 to TRBJ2-2; 8 bases fit TRBD2. In DNA, the CDR3 is TGTGCCAGCAGCGTCGGGGGGGGAGGCACCGGGGAGCTGTTTTTT. Its protein is CASSVGGGGTGELFF.